This TCR beta chain is drawn from a study of blood T cell repertoires in COVID-19. This CDR3 comprises 11 residues. V lost 3 bases and J 5 bases, leaving 2 bases between the germline ends. Per germline, CDR1 SGHNT and CDR2 YYREEE (reference sequence). Method: immunoSEQ multiplex PCR; TCRdb's copy keeps in-frame clones and lacks some. The table has about 35,000 clones, 88% seen once. V is TRBV5-4 and J is TRBJ1-4; D unresolved. The specimen was peripheral blood. The clonotype was recovered from a human donor in a cohort sampled during active COVID-19. The CDR3, as DNA: TGTGCCAGCAGCTCGAATGAAAAACTGTTTTTT. Amino acid sequence: CASSSNEKLFF.